This T cell receptor beta chain derives from a study of cytomegalovirus exposure and HLA in healthy donors. Overall study findings and caveats: According to the study, approximately 150 TCR beta chains were cytomegalovirus-associated. Presence/absence analysis assumed near-uniform sequencing depth across donors.

PCR involved 60 Vbeta and 13 Jbeta primers. Sequenced by immunoSEQ multiplex PCR; TCRdb stores in-frame clones only, minus some. The top ten hold 20% to 25% of the sample, which has about 82,000 clones, less than 80% seen once. Concerning this clone: The antigen is unknown.

CDR1 is MNHEY and CDR2 is SVGAGI in the germline V gene. There are 16 residues in the CDR3. Unmatched junction bases numbered 10, after V lost 2 bases and J lost 6 bases. The genes are TRBV6-5 and TRBJ2-7, with 10 bases fitting TRBD1. The sequence came from a young man in good health and CMV-seropositive. The sample taken for sequencing was PBMCs. This CDR3 is CASSYRPGTGESEQYF. The CDR3 bases are TGTGCCAGCAGTTACCGTCCGGGGACAGGGGAGAGCGAGCAGTACTTC.